Presented here are 10 T cell receptor beta chains from one specimen sequenced in a study of CD8 T cells in Susac syndrome (dated 2019 in TCRdb). The library was made by the immunoSEQ multiplex PCR assay. RNA was extracted using the RNeasy kit, and roughly 0.5 to 1 microgram was reverse transcribed with random hexamers. TCRdb reprocessing: public reads trimmed at Q25 with fastp, clones called with MiXCR, in-frame beta chains kept. Every distinct CDR3 protein forms one entry, paired with its most common genes and DNA. This sample gives about 300,000 distinct CDR3 sequences in total; roughly 90% of them show up just once. Less than 0.2% of the sample belongs to the ten largest clones. The source material was CD8+ T cells from PBMCs. The receptor source for this set is a human donor with multiple sclerosis.

The chain is built from TRBV27 and TRBJ2-7; no clear D. CDR1 and CDR2 from the germline V gene are MNHEY and SMNVEV (reference sequence). Trimming took 5 bases from V and 3 from J, leaving 14 bases between them. The CDR3 extends over 14 amino acids. CDR3 bases: TGTGCCAGCAGTCCTTTTGTTGGGGTCTACGAGCAGTACTTC. This sequence encodes CASSPFVGVYEQYF.

This sequence joins TRBV9 and TRBJ1-5; D gene ambiguous. Germline loops: CDR1 SGDLS, CDR2 YYNGEE. The CDR3 has 13 residues. Between the trimmed V and J ends, which lost 4 bases and 3 bases, there was a span of 8 bases. CDR3 DNA sequence: TGTGCCAGCAGCCCGGACCTCAATCAGCCCCAGCATTTT. Its protein is CASSPDLNQPQHF.

The V call is TRBV7-2, the J call TRBJ2-7; D uncertain. The CDR3 is made up of 12 amino acids. Germline V gives CDR1 SGHTA, CDR2 FQGNSA. With 6 bases removed from V and 6 bases from J, the gap between germline ends came to 12 bases. Here the CDR3 reads CASSQTSAEQYF. Here the CDR3 DNA reads TGTGCCAGCAGTCAAACTTCAGCCGAGCAGTACTTC.

The V gene is TRBV27, the J gene TRBJ2-5; 9 bases align to TRBD2. After removal of 5 bases from V and 1 base from J, the junction contained 8 bases not matched to a gene. Germline CDR1 MNHEY, CDR2 SMNVEV (reference sequence). This CDR3 is built from 16 residues. Written as DNA, the CDR3 is TGTGCCAGCAGTCTTTGGGGTAGCGGGGGCCAAGAGACCCAGTACTTC. Its protein is CASSLWGSGGQETQYF.

J is TRBJ2-7 and V is TRBV30; the D is unclear. The CDR3 runs 12 residues. Germline-derived CDR1 and CDR2 are GTSNPN and SVGIG (reference sequence). V was clipped by 7 bases and J by 2 bases, with 12 bases between them. The CDR3: CALTASPYEQYF. For the CDR3, the DNA is TGTGCCTTGACCGCATCTCCCTACGAGCAGTACTTC.

The J gene is TRBJ2-1, the V gene TRBV2; 10 bases are a match to TRBD1. V was pared by 6 bases and J by 4 bases, with 6 bases of the junction left unmatched. This CDR3 has 15 residues. Germline CDR1 SNHLY, CDR2 FYNNEI. This CDR3 is CASSAGQGEYNEQFF. The CDR3 region has the DNA TGTGCCAGCAGCGCCGGACAGGGGGAATACAATGAGCAGTTCTTC.

The chain is built from TRBV19 and TRBJ2-5, with 8 nucleotides matching TRBD2. The V gene's germline CDR1 is LNHDA and CDR2 SQIVND (reference sequence). The CDR3 length is 11 residues. With 5 bases clipped from V and 12 bases from J, the junction kept 5 bases outside the gene matches. As DNA, the CDR3 is TGTGCCAGTAGTGCCGGGGGGGAAGAGTACTTC. Residues: CASSAGGEEYF.

Comment on this clonotype: One end of the junction fails to match germline, which may point to a read error. J is TRBJ1-5 and V is TRBV24-1; D not resolved. CDR1 and CDR2 (germline): KGHDR, SFDVKD. The CDR3 covers 12 residues. CDR3 coding DNA: TGTGCCACCACTGATGGTGATCAGCCCCAGCATTTT. It translates to CATTDGDQPQHF.

This clonotype was counted once. The CDR3: CASGLVEMTYEQYF. The CDR3 coding sequence is TGTGCTAGTGGTTTGGTGGAAATGACCTACGAGCAGTACTTC. This chain uses TRBV12-5 with TRBJ2-7, with D uncertain. Trimming took off 0 bases at V and 2 bases at J, with 8 bases between the two ends. Germline values: CDR1 LGHNT, CDR2 FRNRAP. The CDR3 loop spans 14 amino acids.

The chain is built from TRBV6-5 and TRBJ1-4; no reliable D call. The germline V and J ends were trimmed by 1 base and 4 bases, with 10 bases remaining between them. CDR3 length equals 15 residues. Germline V gives CDR1 MNHEY, CDR2 SVGAGI. The CDR3 sequence: CASSYLGVSNEKLFF. CDR3 sequence (DNA): TGTGCCAGCAGTTACTTGGGAGTCAGTAATGAAAAACTGTTTTTT.